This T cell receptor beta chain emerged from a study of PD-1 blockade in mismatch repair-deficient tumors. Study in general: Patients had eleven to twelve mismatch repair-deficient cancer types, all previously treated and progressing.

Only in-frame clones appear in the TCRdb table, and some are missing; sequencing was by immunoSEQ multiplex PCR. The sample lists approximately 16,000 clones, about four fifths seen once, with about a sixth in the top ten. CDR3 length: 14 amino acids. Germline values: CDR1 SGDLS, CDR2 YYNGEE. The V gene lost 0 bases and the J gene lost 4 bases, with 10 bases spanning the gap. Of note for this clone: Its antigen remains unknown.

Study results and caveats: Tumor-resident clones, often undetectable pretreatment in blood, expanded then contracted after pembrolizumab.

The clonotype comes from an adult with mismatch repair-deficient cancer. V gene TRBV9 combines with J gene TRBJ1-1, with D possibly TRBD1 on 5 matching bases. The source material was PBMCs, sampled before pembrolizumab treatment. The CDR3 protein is CASSVGPGGTEAFF. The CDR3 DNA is TGTGCCAGCAGCGTAGGCCCTGGGGGCACTGAAGCTTTCTTT.